This T cell receptor beta chain was identified in a study of CD8+ T cells in alopecia areata. Study-wide context: Patients in the study were on tofacitinib for 6 to 18 months, then off it for 6 months. Findings and caveats of the study: Persistence in scalp and blood during tofacitinib was observed for many expanded lesional clones.

Treatment: oral pan-JAK inhibitor, 5-10 mg twice daily. V lost 3 bases, J lost 5 bases, and 5 bases stayed unmatched. The CDR3 has 16 amino acids. Per germline, CDR1 SGDLS and CDR2 YYNGEE. Extraction and reverse transcription of RNA yielded cDNA as the sequencing template. Method: immunoSEQ multiplex PCR; TCRdb's copy keeps in-frame clones and lacks some. The sample has 170,000 or so clones; roughly 50% are singletons. Points on this clone: Its matching antigen is unknown.

The chain carries TRBV9 and TRBJ2-2; 12 positions match TRBD1. Specimen: CD8+ T cells sorted from blood, collected at week 24, from a patient treated with tofacitinib. The sequence derives from a human donor with alopecia areata. CDR3 in DNA: TGTGCCAGCAGCGCGGGACAGGGGGCACGTACCGGGGAGCTGTTTTTT. Protein: CASSAGQGARTGELFF.